The source of this T cell receptor beta chain is a study of T cells in Graves' hyperthyroidism and ophthalmopathy. The wider study: Specimen type is peripheral blood, collected at initial diagnosis prior to any treatment. Study results and limitations: In validation, the model predicted ophthalmopathy. These predictions came a median roughly 6.5 months before onset.

Concerning this clonotype itself: Its target is unknown. A much larger clone is a single base away; this may be a read error.

The CDR3 extends over 13 amino acids. Germline-derived CDR1 and CDR2 are DFQATT and SNEGSKA (reference sequence). Diagnoses used clinical symptoms, serum thyroxine and TRAb, thyroid ultrasound and orbital computed tomography. PBMCs were derived from roughly 10 ml fresh peripheral blood. Researchers amplified the TCR beta CDR3 regions from RNA transcripts. HTBI primers were the set used in a first-round RT-PCR of the TCR CDR3. One entry per CDR3 protein, called by TCRdb with MiXCR from the multiplex PCR reads. The profile shows some 420,000 distinct CDR3 sequences, roughly 15% of them singletons. The sequenced sample was blood. The rearrangement uses TRBV20-1 and TRBJ2-7; D not certain. The J call may be in error: the DNA end matches TRBJ2-1 better. This clonotype was sampled from a woman younger than 35 with Graves' hyperthyroidism. The CDR3 DNA follows: TGCAGTGCTAGAGATTCGTCAAACTACGAGCAGTTCTTC. This gives the protein CSARDSSNYEQFF.